This TCR beta chain was obtained from a study of graft-versus-host responses after intestinal transplantation. This CDR3 spans 14 amino acids. The V segment lost 5 bases and the J segment 5 bases; nucleotides outside the gene matches: 8. Germline V gene data show CDR1 as SGHNT and CDR2 as YENEEA. Measured with immunoSEQ multiplex PCR; TCRdb has only the in-frame clones, and not every one. The sample has about 82,000 clones, 91% seen once; the top ten hold more than 0.095%. In the case of this clone: Its cognate antigen is unknown.

Findings of the study overall: Early post-transplant HvG declines showed an association with peak circulating GvH clone levels. Graft-versus-host to host-versus-graft clonal ratios in allografts were high in patients with graft-donor T cell macrochimerism.

This sequence was found in a human donor who received an intestinal transplant. Sequencing used unstimulated CD4+ T cells sorted from spleen or lymph node cells, obtained before intestinal transplant. The chain is built from TRBV11-3 and TRBJ2-7; 8 nucleotides agree with TRBD1. The CDR3 here is CASSKDRVYNEQYF. The CDR3 DNA is TGTGCCAGCAGCAAGGACAGGGTCTATAACGAGCAGTACTTC.